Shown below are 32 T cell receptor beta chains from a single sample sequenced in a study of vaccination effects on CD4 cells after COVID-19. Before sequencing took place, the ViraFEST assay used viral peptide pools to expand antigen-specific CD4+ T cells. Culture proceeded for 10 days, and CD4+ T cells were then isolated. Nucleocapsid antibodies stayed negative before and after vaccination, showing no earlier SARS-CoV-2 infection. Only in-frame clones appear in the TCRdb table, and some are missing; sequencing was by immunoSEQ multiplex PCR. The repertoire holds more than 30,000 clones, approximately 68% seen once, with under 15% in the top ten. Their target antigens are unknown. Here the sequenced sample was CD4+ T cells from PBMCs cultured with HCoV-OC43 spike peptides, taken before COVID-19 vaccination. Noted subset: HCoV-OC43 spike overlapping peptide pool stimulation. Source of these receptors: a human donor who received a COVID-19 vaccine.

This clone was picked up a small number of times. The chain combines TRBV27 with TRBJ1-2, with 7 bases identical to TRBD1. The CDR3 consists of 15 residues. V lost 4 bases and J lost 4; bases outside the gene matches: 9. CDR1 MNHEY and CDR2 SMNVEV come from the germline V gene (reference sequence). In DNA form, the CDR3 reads TGTGCCAGCAGTTCACATACAGGGGTTCTCTATGGCTACACCTTC. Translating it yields CASSSHTGVLYGYTF.

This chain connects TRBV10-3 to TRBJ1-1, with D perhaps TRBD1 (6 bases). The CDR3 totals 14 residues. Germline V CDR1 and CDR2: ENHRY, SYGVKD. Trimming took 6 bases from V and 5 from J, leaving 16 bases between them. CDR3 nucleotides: TGTGCCATCAGGAAACAGGGTGAGGGTACTGAAGCTTTCTTT. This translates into CAIRKQGEGTEAFF.

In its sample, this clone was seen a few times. The CDR3: CASSLTRRRQAFF. The CDR3 bases are TGTGCCAGCAGTTTAACGCGTAGGCGGCAAGCTTTCTTT. The chain employs TRBV12-3 or TRBV12-4 and TRBJ1-1; D uncertain. V dropped 2 bases and J dropped 9 bases, with 13 bases sitting between them. The CDR3 totals 13 residues.

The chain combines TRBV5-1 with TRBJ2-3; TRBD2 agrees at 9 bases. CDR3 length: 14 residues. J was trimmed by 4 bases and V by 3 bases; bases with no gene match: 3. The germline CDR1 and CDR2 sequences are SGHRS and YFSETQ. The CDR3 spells CASSWREGADTQYF. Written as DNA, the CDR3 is TGCGCCAGCAGCTGGCGGGAGGGGGCAGATACGCAGTATTTT.

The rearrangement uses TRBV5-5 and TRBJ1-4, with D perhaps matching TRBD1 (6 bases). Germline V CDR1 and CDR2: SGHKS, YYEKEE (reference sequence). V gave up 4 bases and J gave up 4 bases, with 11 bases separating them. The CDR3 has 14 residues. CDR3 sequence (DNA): TGTGCCAGCAGCCACGGACAGATTAATGAAAAACTGTTTTTT. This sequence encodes CASSHGQINEKLFF. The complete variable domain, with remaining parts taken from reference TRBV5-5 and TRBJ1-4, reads DAGVTQSPTHLIKTRGQQVTLRCSPISGHKSVSWYQQVLGQGPQFIFQYYEKEERGRGNFPDRFSARQFPNYSSELNVNALLLGDSALYLCASSHGQINEKLFFGSGTQLSVL.

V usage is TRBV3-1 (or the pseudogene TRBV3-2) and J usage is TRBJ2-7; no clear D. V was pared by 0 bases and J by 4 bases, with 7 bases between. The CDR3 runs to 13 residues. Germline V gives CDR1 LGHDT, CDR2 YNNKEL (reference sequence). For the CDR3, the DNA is TGTGCCAGCAGCCAAGATGACGGGTACGAGCAGTACTTC. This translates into CASSQDDGYEQYF.

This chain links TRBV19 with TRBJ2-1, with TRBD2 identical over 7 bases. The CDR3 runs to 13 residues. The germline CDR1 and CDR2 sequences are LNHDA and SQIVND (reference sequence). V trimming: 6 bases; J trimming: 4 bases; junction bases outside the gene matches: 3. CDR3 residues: CASSERGYNEQFF. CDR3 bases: TGTGCCAGTAGCGAGCGGGGTTACAATGAGCAGTTCTTC. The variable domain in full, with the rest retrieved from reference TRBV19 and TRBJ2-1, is DGGITQSPKYLFRKEGQNVTLSCEQNLNHDAMYWYRQDPGQGLRLIYYSQIVNDFQKGDIAEGYSVSREKKESFPLTVTSAQKNPTAFYLCASSERGYNEQFFGPGTRLTVL.

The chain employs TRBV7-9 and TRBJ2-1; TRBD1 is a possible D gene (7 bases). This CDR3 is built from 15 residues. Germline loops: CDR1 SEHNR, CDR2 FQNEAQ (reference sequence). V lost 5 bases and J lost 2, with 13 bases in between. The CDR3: CASSAGQRAYNEQFF. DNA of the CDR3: TGTGCCAGCAGCGCGGGACAGCGAGCCTACAATGAGCAGTTCTTC.

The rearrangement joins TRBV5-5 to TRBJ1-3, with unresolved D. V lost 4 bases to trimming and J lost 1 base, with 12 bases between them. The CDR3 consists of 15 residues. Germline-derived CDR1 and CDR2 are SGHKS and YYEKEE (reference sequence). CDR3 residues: CASSDQRGSGNTIYF. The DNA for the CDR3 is TGTGCCAGCAGCGACCAGAGAGGGTCTGGAAACACCATATATTTT. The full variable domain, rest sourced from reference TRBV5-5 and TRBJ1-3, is DAGVTQSPTHLIKTRGQQVTLRCSPISGHKSVSWYQQVLGQGPQFIFQYYEKEERGRGNFPDRFSARQFPNYSSELNVNALLLGDSALYLCASSDQRGSGNTIYFGEGSWLTVV.

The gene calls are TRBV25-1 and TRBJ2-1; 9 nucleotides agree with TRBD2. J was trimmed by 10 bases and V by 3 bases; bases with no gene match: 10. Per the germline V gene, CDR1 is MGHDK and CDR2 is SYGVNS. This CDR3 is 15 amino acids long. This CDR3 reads CASSDPRGLAREQFF. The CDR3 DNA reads TGTGCCAGCAGTGACCCCCGAGGACTAGCGAGGGAGCAGTTCTTC.

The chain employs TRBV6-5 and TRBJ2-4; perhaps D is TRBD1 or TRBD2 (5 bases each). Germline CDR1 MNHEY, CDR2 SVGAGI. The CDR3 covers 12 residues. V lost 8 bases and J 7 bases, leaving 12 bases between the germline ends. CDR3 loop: CASEGDPNIQYF. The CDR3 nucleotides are TGTGCCAGCGAAGGGGACCCGAACATTCAGTACTTC.

CDR3 sequence reads: CASSSWTGSDTQYF. The CDR3 DNA sequence: TGTGCCAGCAGCTCGTGGACCGGGTCAGATACGCAGTATTTT. This rearrangement joins TRBV5-4 to TRBJ2-3; D ambiguous. The V and J ends lost 3 bases and 4 bases respectively, with 12 bases between them. CDR1 and CDR2 from the germline V gene are SGHNT and YYREEE (reference sequence). This CDR3 spans 14 amino acids.

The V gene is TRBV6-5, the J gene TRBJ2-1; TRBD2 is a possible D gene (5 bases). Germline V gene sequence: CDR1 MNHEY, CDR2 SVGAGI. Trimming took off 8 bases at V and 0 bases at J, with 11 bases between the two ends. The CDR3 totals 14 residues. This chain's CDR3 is CASLPTTSYNEQFF. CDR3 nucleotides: TGTGCCAGCCTGCCGACTACCTCCTACAATGAGCAGTTCTTC.

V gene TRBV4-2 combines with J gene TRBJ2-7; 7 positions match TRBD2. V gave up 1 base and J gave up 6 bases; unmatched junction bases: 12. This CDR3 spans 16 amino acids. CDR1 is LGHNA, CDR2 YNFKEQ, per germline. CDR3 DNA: TGTGCCAGCAGCCAAGGAGTGGGAGGGCCTTTTAGCGAGCAGTACTTC. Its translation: CASSQGVGGPFSEQYF.

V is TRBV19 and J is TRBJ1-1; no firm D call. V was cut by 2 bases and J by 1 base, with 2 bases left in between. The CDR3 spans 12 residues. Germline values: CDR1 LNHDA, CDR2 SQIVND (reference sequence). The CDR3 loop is CASSIRNTEAFF. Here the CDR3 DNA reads TGTGCCAGTAGTATAAGGAACACTGAAGCTTTCTTT. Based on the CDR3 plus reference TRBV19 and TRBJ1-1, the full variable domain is DGGITQSPKYLFRKEGQNVTLSCEQNLNHDAMYWYRQDPGQGLRLIYYSQIVNDFQKGDIAEGYSVSREKKESFPLTVTSAQKNPTAFYLCASSIRNTEAFFGQGTRLTVV.

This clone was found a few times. CDR3 DNA: TGTGCCAGCAGTTTATCCTCTTGGGCTCTCACGAACACCGGGGAGCTGTTTTTT. This translates into CASSLSSWALTNTGELFF. The gene calls are TRBV27 and TRBJ2-2; D remains ambiguous. Deletions cut 0 bases from V and 0 bases from J, with 14 bases between. The CDR3 runs to 18 residues. Germline CDR1 MNHEY, CDR2 SMNVEV (reference sequence).

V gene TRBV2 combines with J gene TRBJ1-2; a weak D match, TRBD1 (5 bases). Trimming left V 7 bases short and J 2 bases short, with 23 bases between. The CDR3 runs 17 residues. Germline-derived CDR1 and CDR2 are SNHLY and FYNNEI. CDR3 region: CASTRGVSLGTNYGYTF. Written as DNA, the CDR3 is TGTGCCAGCACCCGGGGGGTCAGCTTAGGAACCAACTATGGCTACACCTTC.

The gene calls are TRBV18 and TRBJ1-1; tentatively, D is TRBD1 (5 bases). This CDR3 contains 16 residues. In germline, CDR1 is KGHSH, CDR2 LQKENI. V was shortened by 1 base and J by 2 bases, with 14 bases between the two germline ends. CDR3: CASSPRDGAANTEAFF. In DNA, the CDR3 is TGTGCCAGCTCACCACGGGACGGGGCAGCTAACACTGAAGCTTTCTTT.

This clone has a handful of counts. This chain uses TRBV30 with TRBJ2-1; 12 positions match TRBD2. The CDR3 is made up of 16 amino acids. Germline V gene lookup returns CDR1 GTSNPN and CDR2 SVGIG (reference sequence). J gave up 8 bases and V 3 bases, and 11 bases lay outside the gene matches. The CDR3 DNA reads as TGTGCCTGGAGCACCGTACCTAGCGGGGGGGTCCATGAGCAGTTCTTC. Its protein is CAWSTVPSGGVHEQFF.

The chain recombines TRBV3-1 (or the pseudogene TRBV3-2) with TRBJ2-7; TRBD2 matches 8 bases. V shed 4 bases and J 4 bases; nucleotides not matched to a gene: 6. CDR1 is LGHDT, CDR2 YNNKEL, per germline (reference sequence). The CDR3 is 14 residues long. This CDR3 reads CASSPGGGKYEQYF. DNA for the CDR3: TGTGCCAGCAGCCCGGGCGGGGGGAAGTACGAGCAGTACTTC.

The CDR3 loop is CASSLEAGQVYEQYF. DNA of the CDR3: TGTGCCAGCAGCTTAGAGGCGGGACAGGTCTACGAGCAGTACTTC. The gene calls are TRBV7-2 and TRBJ2-7; 8 bases match TRBD1. The CDR3 is made up of 15 amino acids. The J segment lost 3 bases and the V segment lost 1 base, leaving 5 bases of the junction unmatched. Germline values: CDR1 SGHTA, CDR2 FQGNSA.

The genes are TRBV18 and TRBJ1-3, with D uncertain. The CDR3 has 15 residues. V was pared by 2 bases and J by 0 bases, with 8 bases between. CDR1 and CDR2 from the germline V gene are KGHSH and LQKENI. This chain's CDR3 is CASSPGRASGNTIYF. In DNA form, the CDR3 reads TGTGCCAGCTCACCAGGGCGGGCCTCTGGAAACACCATATATTTT.

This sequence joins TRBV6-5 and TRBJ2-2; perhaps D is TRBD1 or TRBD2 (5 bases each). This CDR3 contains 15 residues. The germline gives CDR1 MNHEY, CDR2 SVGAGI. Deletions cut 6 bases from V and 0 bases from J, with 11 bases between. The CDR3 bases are TGTGCCAGCAGATGGGGGATAGCGAACACCGGGGAGCTGTTTTTT. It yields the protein CASRWGIANTGELFF.

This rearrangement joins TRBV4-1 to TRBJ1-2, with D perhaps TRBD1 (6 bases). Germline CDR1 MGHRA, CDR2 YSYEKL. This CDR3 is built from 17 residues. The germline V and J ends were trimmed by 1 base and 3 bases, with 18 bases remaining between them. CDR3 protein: CASSQALGGRGDYGYTF. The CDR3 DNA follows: TGCGCCAGCAGCCAAGCCCTTGGGGGCAGGGGAGACTATGGCTACACCTTC.

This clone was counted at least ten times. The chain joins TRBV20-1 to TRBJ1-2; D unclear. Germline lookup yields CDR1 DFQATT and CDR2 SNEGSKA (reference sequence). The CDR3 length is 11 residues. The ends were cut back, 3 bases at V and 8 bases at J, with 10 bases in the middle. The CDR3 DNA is TGCAGTGCTAGTCGCCTTATAGGCTACACCTTC. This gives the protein CSASRLIGYTF.

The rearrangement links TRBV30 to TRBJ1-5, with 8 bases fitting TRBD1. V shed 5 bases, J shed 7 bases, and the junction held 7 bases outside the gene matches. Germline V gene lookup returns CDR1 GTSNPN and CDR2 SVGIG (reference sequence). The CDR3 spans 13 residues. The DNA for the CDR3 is TGTGCCTGGGCAGGGGGCTCGGGCCAGCCCCAGCATTTT. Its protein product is CAWAGGSGQPQHF. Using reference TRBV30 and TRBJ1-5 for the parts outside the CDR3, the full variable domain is SQTIHQWPATLVQPVGSPLSLECTVEGTSNPNLYWYRQAAGRGLQLLFYSVGIGQISSEVPQNLSASRPQDRQFILSSKKLLLSDSGFYLCAWAGGSGQPQHFGDGTRLSIL.

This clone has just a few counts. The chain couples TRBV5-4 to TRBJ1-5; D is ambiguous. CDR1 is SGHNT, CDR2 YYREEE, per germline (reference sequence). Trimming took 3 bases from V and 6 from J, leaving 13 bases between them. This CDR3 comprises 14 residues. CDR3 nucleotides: TGTGCCAGCAGCTCCTCAGAGCGAGGTCAGCCCCAGCATTTT. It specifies CASSSSERGQPQHF.

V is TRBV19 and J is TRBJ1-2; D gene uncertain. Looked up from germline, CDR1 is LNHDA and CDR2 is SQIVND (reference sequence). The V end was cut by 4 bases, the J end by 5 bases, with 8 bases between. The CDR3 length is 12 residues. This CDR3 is CASSRTTYGYTF. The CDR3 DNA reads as TGTGCCAGTAGTAGAACCACGTATGGCTACACCTTC.

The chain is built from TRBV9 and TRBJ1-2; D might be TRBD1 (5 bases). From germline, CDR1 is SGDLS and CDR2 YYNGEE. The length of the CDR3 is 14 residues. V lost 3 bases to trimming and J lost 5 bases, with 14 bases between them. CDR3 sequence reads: CASSATGVRYGYTF. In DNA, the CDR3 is TGTGCCAGCAGCGCAACGGGGGTCCGGTATGGCTACACCTTC.

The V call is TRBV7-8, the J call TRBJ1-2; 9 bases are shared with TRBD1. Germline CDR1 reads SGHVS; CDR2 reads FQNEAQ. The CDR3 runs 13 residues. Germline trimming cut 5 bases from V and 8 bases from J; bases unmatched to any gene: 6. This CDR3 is CASSPDRGTGYTF. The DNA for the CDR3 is TGTGCCAGCAGCCCTGACAGGGGGACCGGCTACACCTTC. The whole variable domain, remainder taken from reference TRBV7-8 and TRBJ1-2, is GAGVSQSPRYKVAKRGQDVALRCDPISGHVSLFWYQQALGQGPEFLTYFQNEAQLDKSGLPSDRFFAERPEGSVSTLKIQRTQQEDSAVYLCASSPDRGTGYTFGSGTRLTVV.

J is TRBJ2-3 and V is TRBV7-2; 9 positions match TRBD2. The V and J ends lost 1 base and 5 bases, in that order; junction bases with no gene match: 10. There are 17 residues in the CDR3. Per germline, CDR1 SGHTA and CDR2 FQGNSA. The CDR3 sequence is CASSLDGAGGGGDTQYF. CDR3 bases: TGTGCCAGCAGCTTAGATGGGGCGGGAGGGGGCGGAGATACGCAGTATTTT.

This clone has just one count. The CDR3 sequence is CASSFERETGTQYF. In DNA form, the CDR3 reads TGTGCCAGCAGTTTTGAGCGGGAAACCGGGACGCAGTATTTT. J is TRBJ2-3 and V is TRBV27, with 7 positions matching TRBD2. Germline CDR1 reads MNHEY; CDR2 reads SMNVEV (reference sequence). This CDR3 is built from 14 residues. Trimming took 3 bases from V and 9 from J; bases not matched to a gene: 9.